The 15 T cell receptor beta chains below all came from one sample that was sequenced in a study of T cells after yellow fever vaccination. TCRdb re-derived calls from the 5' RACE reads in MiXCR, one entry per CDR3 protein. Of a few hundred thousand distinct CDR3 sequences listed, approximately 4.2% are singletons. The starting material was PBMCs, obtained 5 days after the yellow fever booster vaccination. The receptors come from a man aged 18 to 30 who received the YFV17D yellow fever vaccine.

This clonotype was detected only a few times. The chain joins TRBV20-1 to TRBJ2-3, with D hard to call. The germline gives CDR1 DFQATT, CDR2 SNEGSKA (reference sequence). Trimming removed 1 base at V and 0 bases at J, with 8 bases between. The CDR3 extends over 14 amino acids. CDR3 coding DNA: TGCAGTGCTAGAGGGCTCCATAGCACAGATACGCAGTATTTT. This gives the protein CSARGLHSTDTQYF.

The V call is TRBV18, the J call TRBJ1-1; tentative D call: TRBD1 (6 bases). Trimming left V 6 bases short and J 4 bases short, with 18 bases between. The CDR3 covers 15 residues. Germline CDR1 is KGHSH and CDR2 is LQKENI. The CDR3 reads CASSPEQGEVTEAFF. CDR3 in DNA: TGTGCCAGCTCGCCAGAACAGGGTGAGGTCACTGAAGCTTTCTTT.

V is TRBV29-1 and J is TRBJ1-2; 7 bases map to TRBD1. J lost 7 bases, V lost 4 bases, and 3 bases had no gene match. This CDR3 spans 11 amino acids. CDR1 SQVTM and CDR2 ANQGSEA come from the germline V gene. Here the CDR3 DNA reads TGCAGCGTTGCGGCAGGGGGTGGCTACACCTTC. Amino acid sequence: CSVAAGGGYTF.

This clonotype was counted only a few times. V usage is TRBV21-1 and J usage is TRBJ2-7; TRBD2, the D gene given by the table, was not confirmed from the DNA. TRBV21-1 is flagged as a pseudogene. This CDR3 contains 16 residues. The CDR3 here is CASSKAGRGGLYEQYF. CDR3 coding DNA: TGTGCCAGCAGCAAAGCCGGGCGGGGGGGCCTCTACGAGCAGTACTTC.

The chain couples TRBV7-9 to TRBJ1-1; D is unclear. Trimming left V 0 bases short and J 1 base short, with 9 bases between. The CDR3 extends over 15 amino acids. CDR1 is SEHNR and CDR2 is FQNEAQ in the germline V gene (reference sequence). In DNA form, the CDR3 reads TGTGCCAGCAGCTTAGCGCAGGCAGGGAACACTGAAGCTTTCTTT. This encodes CASSLAQAGNTEAFF.

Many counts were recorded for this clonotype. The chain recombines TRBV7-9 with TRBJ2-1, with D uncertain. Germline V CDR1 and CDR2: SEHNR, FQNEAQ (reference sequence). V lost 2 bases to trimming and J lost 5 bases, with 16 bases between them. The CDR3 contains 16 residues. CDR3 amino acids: CASSLYGENFHNEQFF. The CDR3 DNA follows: TGTGCCAGCAGCTTATATGGCGAAAACTTCCACAATGAGCAGTTCTTC.

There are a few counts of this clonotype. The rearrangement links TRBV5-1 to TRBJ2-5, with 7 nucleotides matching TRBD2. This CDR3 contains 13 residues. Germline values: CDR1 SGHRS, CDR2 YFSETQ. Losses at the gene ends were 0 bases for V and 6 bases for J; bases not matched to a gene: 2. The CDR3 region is CASSLELAKTQYF. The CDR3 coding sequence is TGCGCCAGCAGCTTGGAACTAGCGAAGACCCAGTACTTC.

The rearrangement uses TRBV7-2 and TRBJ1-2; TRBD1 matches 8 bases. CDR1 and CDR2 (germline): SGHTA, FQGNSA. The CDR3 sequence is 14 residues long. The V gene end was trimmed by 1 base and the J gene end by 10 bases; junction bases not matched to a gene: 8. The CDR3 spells CASSLGIMGQVYTF. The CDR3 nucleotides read TGTGCCAGCAGCTTAGGAATTATGGGACAGGTCTACACCTTC.

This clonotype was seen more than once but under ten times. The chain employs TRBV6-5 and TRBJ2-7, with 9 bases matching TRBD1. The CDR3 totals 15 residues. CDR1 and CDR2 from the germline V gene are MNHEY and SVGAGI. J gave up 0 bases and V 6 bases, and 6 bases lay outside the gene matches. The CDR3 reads CASRAGTGSSYEQYF. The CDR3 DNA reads TGTGCCAGCAGAGCCGGGACAGGGAGCTCCTACGAGCAGTACTTC.

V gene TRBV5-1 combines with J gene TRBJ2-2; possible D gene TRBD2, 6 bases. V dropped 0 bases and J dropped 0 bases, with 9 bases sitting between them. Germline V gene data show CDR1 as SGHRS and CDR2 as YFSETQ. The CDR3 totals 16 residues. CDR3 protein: CASSLVWGANTGELFF. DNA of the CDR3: TGCGCCAGCAGCTTGGTTTGGGGGGCGAACACCGGGGAGCTGTTTTTT.

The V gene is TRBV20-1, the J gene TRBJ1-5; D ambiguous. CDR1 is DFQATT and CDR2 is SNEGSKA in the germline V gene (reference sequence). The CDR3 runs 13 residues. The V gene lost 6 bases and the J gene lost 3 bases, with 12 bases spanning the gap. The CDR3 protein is CSAPGRFNQPQHF. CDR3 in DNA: TGCAGTGCCCCCGGACGGTTCAATCAGCCCCAGCATTTT.

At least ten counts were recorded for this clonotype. CDR3 nucleotides: TGCAGTGCTTCAACCGGGACAGTTACCTATGGCTACACCTTC. Encoded protein: CSASTGTVTYGYTF. The chain joins TRBV20-1 to TRBJ1-2; 7 bases map to TRBD1. The CDR3 has 14 amino acids. J gave up 4 bases and V 5 bases, and 10 bases lay outside the gene matches. Germline assignment: CDR1 DFQATT and CDR2 SNEGSKA (reference sequence).

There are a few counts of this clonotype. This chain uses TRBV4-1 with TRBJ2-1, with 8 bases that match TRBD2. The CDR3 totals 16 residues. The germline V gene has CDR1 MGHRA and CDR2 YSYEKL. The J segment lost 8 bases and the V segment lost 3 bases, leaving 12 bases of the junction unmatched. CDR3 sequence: CASSQTPGLGVDEQFF. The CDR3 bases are TGCGCCAGCAGCCAGACACCGGGACTAGGGGTCGATGAGCAGTTCTTC.

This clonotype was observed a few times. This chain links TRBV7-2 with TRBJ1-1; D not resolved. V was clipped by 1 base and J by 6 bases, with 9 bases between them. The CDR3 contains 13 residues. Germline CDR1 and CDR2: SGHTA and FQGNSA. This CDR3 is CASSLVSGSEAFF. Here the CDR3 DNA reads TGTGCCAGCAGCTTAGTATCCGGGTCTGAAGCTTTCTTT.

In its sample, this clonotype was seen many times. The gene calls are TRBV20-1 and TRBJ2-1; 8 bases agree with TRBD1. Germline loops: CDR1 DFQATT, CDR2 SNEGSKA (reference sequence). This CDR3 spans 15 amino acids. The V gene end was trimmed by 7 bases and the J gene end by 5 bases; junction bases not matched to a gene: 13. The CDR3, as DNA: TGCAGTGGTCGTGGTGACAGGGGTTGGGACAATGAGCAGTTCTTC. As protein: CSGRGDRGWDNEQFF.